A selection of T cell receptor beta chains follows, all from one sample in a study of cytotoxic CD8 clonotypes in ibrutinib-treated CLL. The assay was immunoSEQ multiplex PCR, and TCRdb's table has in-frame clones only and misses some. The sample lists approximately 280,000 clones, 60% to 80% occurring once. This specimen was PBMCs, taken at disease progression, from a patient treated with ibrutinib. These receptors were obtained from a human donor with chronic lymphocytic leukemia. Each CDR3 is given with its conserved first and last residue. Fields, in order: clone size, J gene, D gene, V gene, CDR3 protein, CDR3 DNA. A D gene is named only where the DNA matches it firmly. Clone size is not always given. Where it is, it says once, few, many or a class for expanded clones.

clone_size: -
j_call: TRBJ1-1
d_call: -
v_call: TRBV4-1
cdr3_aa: CASSPGVGVNTEAFF
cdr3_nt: TGCGCCAGCAGCCCAGGGGTCGGTGTGAACACTGAAGCTTTCTTT

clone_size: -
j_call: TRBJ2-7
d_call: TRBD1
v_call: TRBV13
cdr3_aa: CASSPTGTGNPYEQYF
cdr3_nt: TGTGCCAGCAGCCCGACCGGGACAGGGAACCCCTACGAGCAGTACTTC

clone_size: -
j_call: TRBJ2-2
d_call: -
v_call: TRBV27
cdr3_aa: CASSFRQFANTGELFF
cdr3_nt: TGTGCCAGCAGTTTTCGACAGTTCGCGAACACCGGGGAGCTGTTTTTT

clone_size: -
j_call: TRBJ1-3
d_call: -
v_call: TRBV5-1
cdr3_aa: CASSLGPGINTIYF
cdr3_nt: TGCGCCAGCAGCTTGGGTCCAGGGATAAACACCATATATTTT

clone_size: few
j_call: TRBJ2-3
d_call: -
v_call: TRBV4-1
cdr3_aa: CASSQRQGTDTQYF
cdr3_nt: TGCGCCAGCAGCCAAAGACAAGGCACAGATACGCAGTATTTT

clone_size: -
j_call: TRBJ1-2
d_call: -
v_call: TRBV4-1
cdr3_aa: CASSQQNGNYGYTF
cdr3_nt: TGCGCCAGCAGCCAACAGAACGGGAACTATGGCTACACCTTC

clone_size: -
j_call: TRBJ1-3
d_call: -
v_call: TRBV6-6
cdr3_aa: CASSYGGSGNTIYF
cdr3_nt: TGTGCCAGCAGTTACGGTGGATCTGGAAACACCATATATTTT

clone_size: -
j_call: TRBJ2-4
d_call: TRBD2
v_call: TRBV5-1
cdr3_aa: CASSSQGLAGNIQYF
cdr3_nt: TGCGCCAGCAGCTCACAGGGACTAGCGGGAAACATTCAGTACTTC

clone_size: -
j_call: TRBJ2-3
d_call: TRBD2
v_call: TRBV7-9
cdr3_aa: CASRPTLARKADTQYF
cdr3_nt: TGTGCCAGCAGGCCTACACTAGCGCGGAAGGCAGATACGCAGTATTTT

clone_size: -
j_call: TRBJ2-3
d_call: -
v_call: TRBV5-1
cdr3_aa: CASSLRHGSADTQYF
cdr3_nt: TGCGCCAGCAGCTTACGACATGGCTCCGCAGATACGCAGTATTTT

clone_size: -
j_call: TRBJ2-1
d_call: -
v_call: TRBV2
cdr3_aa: CASSSQWDEQFF
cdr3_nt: TGTGCCAGCAGCAGCCAGTGGGATGAGCAGTTCTTC

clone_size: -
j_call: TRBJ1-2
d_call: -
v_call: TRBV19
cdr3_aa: CASSPSMDRALYGYTF
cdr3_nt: TGTGCCAGTAGCCCTTCTATGGACCGGGCCCTCTATGGCTACACCTTC

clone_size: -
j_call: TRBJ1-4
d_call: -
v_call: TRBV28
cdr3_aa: CASSLSATGKLFF
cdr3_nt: TGTGCCAGCAGTTTGTCGGCGACGGGAAAACTGTTTTTT

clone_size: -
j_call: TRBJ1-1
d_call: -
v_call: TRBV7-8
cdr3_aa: CASSLRPVNTEAFF
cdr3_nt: TGTGCCAGCAGCTTAAGACCAGTGAACACTGAAGCTTTCTTT

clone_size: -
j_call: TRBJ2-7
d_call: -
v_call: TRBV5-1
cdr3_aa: CASSLGFRGGTVSHEQYF
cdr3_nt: TGCGCCAGCAGCTTGGGTTTTAGAGGGGGGACAGTCTCACACGAGCAGTACTTC

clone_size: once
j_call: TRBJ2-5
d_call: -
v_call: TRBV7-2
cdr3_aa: CASSFSGMETQYF
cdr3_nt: TGTGCCAGCAGTTTTAGCGGAATGGAGACCCAGTACTTC

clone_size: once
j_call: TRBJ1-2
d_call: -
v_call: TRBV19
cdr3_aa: CASTDLQVRKYGYTF
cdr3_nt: TGTGCCAGCACGGACTTACAGGTGCGAAAGTATGGCTACACCTTC

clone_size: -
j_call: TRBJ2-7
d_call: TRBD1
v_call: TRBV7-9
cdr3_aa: CASRQDRAYEQYF
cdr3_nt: TGTGCCAGCAGACAGGACAGGGCCTACGAGCAGTACTTC

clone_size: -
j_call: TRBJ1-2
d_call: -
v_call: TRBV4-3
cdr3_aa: CASSQVPPQVGRYGYTF
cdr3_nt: TGCGCCAGCAGCCAAGTCCCCCCACAAGTGGGTCGATATGGCTACACCTTC

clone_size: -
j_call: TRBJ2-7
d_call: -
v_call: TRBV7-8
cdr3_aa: CASSLRVPEQYF
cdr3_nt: TGTGCCAGCAGCTTAAGGGTCCCCGAGCAGTACTTC

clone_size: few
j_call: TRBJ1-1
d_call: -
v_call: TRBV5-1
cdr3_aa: CASSWQGGNTEAFF
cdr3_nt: TGCGCCAGCAGCTGGCAGGGAGGGAACACTGAAGCTTTCTTT

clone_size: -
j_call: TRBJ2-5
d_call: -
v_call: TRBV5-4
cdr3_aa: CASSLAQLETQYF
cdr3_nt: TGTGCCAGCAGCTTGGCTCAGCTAGAGACCCAGTACTTC

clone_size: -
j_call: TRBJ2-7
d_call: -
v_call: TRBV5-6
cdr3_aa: CASSSTGRTYEQYF
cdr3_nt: TGTGCCAGCAGCTCGACAGGGAGGACCTACGAGCAGTACTTC

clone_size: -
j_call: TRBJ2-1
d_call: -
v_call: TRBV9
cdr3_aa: CASSVVKGSRDFPYNEQFF
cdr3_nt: TGTGCCAGCAGCGTAGTTAAGGGGAGCCGGGACTTTCCCTACAATGAGCAGTTCTTC

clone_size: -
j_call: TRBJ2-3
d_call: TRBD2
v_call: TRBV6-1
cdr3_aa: CASSETPGGLVTDTQYF
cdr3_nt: TGTGCCAGCAGTGAGACCCCGGGGGGGTTGGTGACAGATACGCAGTATTTT

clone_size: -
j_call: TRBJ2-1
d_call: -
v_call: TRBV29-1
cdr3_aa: CSVEWPGIYNEQFF
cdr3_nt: TGCAGCGTTGAGTGGCCAGGGATTTACAATGAGCAGTTCTTC

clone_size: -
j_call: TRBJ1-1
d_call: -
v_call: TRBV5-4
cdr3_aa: CASSLDSLNTEAFF
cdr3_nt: TGTGCCAGCAGCTTGGACAGCTTGAACACTGAAGCTTTCTTT

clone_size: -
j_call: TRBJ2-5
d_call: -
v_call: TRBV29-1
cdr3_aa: CSVDYREETQYF
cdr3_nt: TGCAGCGTTGACTACAGGGAAGAGACCCAGTACTTC

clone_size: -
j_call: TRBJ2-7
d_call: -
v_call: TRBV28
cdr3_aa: CASRRTGYSTYEQYF
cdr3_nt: TGTGCCAGCAGAAGAACAGGGTATTCAACCTACGAGCAGTACTTC

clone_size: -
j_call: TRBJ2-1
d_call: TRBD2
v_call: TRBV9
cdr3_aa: CASSTSSGRAYNEQFF
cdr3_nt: TGTGCCAGCAGCACCTCTAGCGGGAGGGCCTACAATGAGCAGTTCTTC

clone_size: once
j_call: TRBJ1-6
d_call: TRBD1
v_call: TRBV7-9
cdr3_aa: CASSLSVGTGALDNSPLHF
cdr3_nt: TGTGCCAGCAGCTTAAGTGTTGGGACAGGGGCCCTAGATAATTCACCCCTCCACTTT

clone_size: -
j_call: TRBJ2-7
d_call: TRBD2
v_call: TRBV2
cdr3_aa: CASRVAGGNEQYF
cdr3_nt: TGTGCCAGCAGAGTAGCGGGGGGGAACGAGCAGTACTTC

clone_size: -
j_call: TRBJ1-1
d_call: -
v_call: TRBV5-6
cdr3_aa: CASSLALGLRLNTEAFF
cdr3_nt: TGTGCCAGCAGCTTGGCCTTGGGGTTGCGCTTGAACACTGAAGCTTTCTTT

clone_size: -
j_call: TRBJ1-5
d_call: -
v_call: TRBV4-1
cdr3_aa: CASSQDADNQPQHF
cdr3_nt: TGCGCCAGCAGCCAAGATGCGGATAATCAGCCCCAGCATTTT

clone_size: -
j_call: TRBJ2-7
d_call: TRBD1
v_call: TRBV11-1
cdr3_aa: CASSYRDRAAEQYF
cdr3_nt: TGTGCCAGCAGCTACCGGGACAGGGCCGCCGAGCAGTACTTC

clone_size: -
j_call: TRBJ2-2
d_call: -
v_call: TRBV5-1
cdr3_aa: CASTLYRGGGGELFF
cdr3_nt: TGCGCCAGCACCCTTTACAGGGGAGGAGGCGGGGAGCTGTTTTTT

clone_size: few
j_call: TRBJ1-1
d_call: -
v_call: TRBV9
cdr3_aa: CASSVVAREIEAFF
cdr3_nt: TGTGCCAGCAGCGTAGTAGCTAGGGAGATTGAAGCTTTCTTT

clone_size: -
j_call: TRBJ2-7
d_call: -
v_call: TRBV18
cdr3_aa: CASSPLGQAYEQYF
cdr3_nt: TGTGCCAGCTCACCACTGGGACAAGCCTACGAGCAGTACTTC

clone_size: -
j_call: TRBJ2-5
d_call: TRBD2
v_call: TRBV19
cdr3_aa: CASSIFWIREEETQYF
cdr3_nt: TGTGCCAGTAGTATATTTTGGATTCGGGAGGAAGAGACCCAGTACTTC

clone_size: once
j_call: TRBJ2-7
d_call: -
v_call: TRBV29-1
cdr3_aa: CSVEAGSKYEQYF
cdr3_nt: TGCAGCGTTGAAGCGGGGAGCAAGTACGAGCAGTACTTC

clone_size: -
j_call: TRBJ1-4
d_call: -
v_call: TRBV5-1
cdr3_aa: CASSLVGDYEKLFF
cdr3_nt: TGCGCCAGCAGCTTGGTGGGGGACTATGAAAAACTGTTTTTT

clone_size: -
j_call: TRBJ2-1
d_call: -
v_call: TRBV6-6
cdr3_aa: CASSYVGSSYNEQFF
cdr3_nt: TGTGCCAGCAGTTACGTGGGGAGCTCCTACAATGAGCAGTTCTTC

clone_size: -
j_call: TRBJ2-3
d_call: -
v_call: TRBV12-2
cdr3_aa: CASRPPKRGGRDTQYF
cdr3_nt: TGTGCAAGTCGCCCCCCCAAGCGGGGGGGCCGGGACACGCAGTATTTT

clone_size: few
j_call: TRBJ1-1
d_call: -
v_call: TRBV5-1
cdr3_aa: CASSRGTEAFF
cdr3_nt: TGCGCCAGCAGCAGGGGCACTGAAGCTTTCTTT

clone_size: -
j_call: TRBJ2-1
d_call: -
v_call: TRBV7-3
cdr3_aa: CASSPLLGTALNEQFF
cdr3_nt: TGTGCCAGCAGCCCCCTCCTGGGGACCGCCCTCAATGAGCAGTTCTTC